This TCR beta chain comes out of a study of identical twins (dated by TCRdb to 2016 to 2018). Broadly, across the study: To test whether fetal clonotypes persist, this study deep-sequenced TCR alpha and beta repertoires from monozygotic twins, from unrelated adults of various ages, and from cord blood. To rule out contamination, the twin experiments were replicated at different times with different library preparation protocols.

Libraries were made using 5' RACE. The reads were generated on an Illumina HiSeq 2000. Template switching introduced a universal primer binding site; the final cDNA contained a unique molecular identifier, enabling accurate counting of TCR cDNA molecules. Specific primers in the conserved constant-segment region were used to synthesize first-strand cDNA for the TCR alpha and beta chains. To control for contamination, each cDNA library was double barcoded with a SMART-Mk sample barcode plus Illumina barcodes. TruSeq adapter sequences along with Illumina sample barcodes were introduced in two successive PCR steps. TCR alpha and beta cDNA libraries were sequenced on the Illumina HiSeq platform with custom primers. On the study's bioinformatics: MiGEC processed the raw reads to extract unique molecular identifiers, while MiXCR was used to determine the CDR3 positions. For each individual, recombination models were inferred using an EM algorithm with the repgenHMM and IGoR tools. The analysis of shared clonotypes was done with the tcR package in R, with sharing normalized by the product of cloneset sizes. Out-of-frame nonproductive sequences were analyzed to study raw recombination free of thymic and clonal selection effects. The public reads were reprocessed in TCRdb via fastp at Q25 and MiXCR, keeping in-frame beta chains. All rows with the same CDR3 protein become a single entry with the most common DNA and genes. V and J calls and clone size were set by TCRdb, not the authors. Across this sample there are roughly 250,000 distinct CDR3 sequences, with roughly 13% seen only once. Of the sample, around 8.9% is held by the ten largest clones.

The study at large found these results: Zero-insertion analyses could be partly confounded by invariant T cells such as MAIT and iNKT, though diverse VJ usage argued against such confounding for most clonotypes. Compared with coincidental sharing between unrelated individuals, out-of-frame TCR alpha sequences shared between twins had an excess of sequences with low generation probability. Because the same donors could not be followed over many years, the conclusions depended on cross-sectional statistical analysis. In monozygotic twins, out-of-frame TCR alpha sharing was systematically underestimated by recombination models, although the models agreed with sharing between unrelated individuals. In beta out-of-frame sequences, excess twin sharing was weaker, because having fewer shared sequences lowered the signal-to-noise ratio. Fewer insertions were carried by abundant cord blood beta clonotypes; a weaker similar trend was observed in young adult naive repertoires, while no such trend was observed in memory repertoires.

Every donor in the study was a healthy Caucasian. Miltenyi CD45RO+ enrichment and human naive T-cell isolation kits were used to isolate memory (CD45RO+) and naive T cells from PBMC. This clonotype has just a few counts. Which antigen it targets is not known. Base qualities are not provided; no much larger clone lies one nucleotide away. Germline trimming amounts to 2 bases on V and 4 bases on J, with 9 as the count of junction bases outside the gene matches. Per the germline V gene, SGHTA is the CDR1 and FQGNSA is the CDR2. Measured from the cysteine to the phenylalanine, the CDR3 is 16 residues long. CDR3 DNA only is kept here, 48 bases in frame from base 1.

Sequencing was performed on memory (CD45RO+) T cells sorted from blood. The sample's cell subset or site, from its label and the paper: CD45RO+ enriched T cells. The receptor was derived from a woman under 30 in good health. The V gene is TRBV7-2 and the J gene is TRBJ2-3, with 7 bases aligning to TRBD2. The nucleotide sequence is given as TGTGCCAGCAGCTTAAGGAGGCGGGAGCGCGCAGATACGCAGTATTTT. It is translated as CASSLRRRERADTQYF.